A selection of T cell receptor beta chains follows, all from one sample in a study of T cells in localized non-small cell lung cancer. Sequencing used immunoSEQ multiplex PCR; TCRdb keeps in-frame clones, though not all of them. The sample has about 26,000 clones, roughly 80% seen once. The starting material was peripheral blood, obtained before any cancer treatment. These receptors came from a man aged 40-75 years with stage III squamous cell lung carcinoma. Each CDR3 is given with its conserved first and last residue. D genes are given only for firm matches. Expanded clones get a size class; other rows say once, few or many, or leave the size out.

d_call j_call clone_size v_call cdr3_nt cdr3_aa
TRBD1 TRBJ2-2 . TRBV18 TGTGCCAGCTCACCGGGACAGGGTATCGGGGAGCTGTTTTTT CASSPGQGIGELFF
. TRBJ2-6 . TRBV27 TGTGCCAGCAGTTTTGGCTCTGGGGCCAACGTCCTGACTTTC CASSFGSGANVLTF
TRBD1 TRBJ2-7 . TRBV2 TGTGCCAGCAACCGACCGGGACAGGGGACCTACGAGCAGTACTTC CASNRPGQGTYEQYF
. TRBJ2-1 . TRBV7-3 TGTGCCTACTCTCTATGTGGGGGGTGGAGCTCCTACAATGAGCAGTTCTTC CAYSLCGGWSSYNEQFF
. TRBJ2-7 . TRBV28 TGTGCCAGCAGTTTAGGTGGCGGGGAAGCCTACGAGCAGTACTTC CASSLGGGEAYEQYF
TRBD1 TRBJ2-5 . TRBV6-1 TGTGCCAGCAGTCCACAGGGGGGAGAGACCCAGTACTTC CASSPQGGETQYF
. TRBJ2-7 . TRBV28 TGTGCCAGCAGTTTCCCAGGGGTCCCCTACGAGCAGTACTTC CASSFPGVPYEQYF
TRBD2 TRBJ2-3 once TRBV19 TGTGCCAGTAGTATAGGGACTAGCGGGAATACGCAGTATTTT CASSIGTSGNTQYF
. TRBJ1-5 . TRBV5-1 TGCGCCAGCAGCTTGGATGGGGTAGGTCAGCCCCAGCATTTT CASSLDGVGQPQHF
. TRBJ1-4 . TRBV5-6 TGTGCCAGCAGCATGCTTGGGCATGGGGAGGAAAAACTGTTTTTT CASSMLGHGEEKLFF